Listed below are T cell receptor beta chains from one sample, sequenced in a study of blood T cells in healthy people across ages. TCRdb fed the 5' RACE reads into MiXCR, producing one record per CDR3 protein. Of about 1.5 million distinct CDR3 sequences listed, roughly 40% were seen once; the top ten hold 7.9%. Sequenced input: blood. These receptors were obtained from a woman aged 18-29 years in good health. Each CDR3 is given with its conserved first and last residue. A D gene is named only where the DNA matches it firmly. The size of a clone is reported for some rows only, either as once, few or many, or as a class for expanded clones.

V gene	D gene	J gene	clone size	CDR3 DNA	CDR3 protein
TRBV6-5	TRBD1	TRBJ1-3	few	TGTGCCAGCAGTAGGGACAGGGCGATACCTGGAAACACCATATATTTT	CASSRDRAIPGNTIYF
TRBV6-6	TRBD1	TRBJ2-5	few	TGTGCCAGCAGTCCACTCTCGACAGGGGGCAGGGAGACCCAGTACTTC	CASSPLSTGGRETQYF
TRBV4-1	NA	TRBJ2-1	NA	TGCGCCAGCAGCCAGGCGGTTATGGGGGAGTTTCACAGTGAGCAGTTCTTC	CASSQAVMGEFHSEQFF
TRBV18	NA	TRBJ1-5	NA	TGTGCCAGCTCACCGTCGACGCCAGGGGATCAGCCCCAGCATTTT	CASSPSTPGDQPQHF
TRBV27	NA	TRBJ2-7	few	TGTGCCAGCAGTTTATCGAGGCTATCAAGCTCCTACGAGCAGTACTTC	CASSLSRLSSSYEQYF
TRBV24-1	TRBD1	TRBJ2-2	NA	TGTGCCACCCGGGACAGGGGAGATGGGGAGCTGTTTTTT	CATRDRGDGELFF
TRBV5-1	NA	TRBJ1-3	few	TGCGCCAGCAGCAGCAGGAACCTAAACTCTGGAAACACCATATATTTT	CASSSRNLNSGNTIYF
TRBV12-3/TRBV12-4	TRBD2	TRBJ2-7	NA	TGTGCCAGCAGTTCCGGGGGGAGATACGAGCAGTACTTC	CASSSGGRYEQYF
TRBV3-1	TRBD2	TRBJ2-5	NA	TGTGCCAGCAGCCAAGAAGAACTAGCGGGAGGGCCTGGAGAGCAGTACTTC	CASSQEELAGGPGEQYF
TRBV5-1	NA	TRBJ2-3	many	TGCGCCAGCAGCTTGGGGCTGGATTCGACTAGCACAGATACGCAGTATTTT	CASSLGLDSTSTDTQYF